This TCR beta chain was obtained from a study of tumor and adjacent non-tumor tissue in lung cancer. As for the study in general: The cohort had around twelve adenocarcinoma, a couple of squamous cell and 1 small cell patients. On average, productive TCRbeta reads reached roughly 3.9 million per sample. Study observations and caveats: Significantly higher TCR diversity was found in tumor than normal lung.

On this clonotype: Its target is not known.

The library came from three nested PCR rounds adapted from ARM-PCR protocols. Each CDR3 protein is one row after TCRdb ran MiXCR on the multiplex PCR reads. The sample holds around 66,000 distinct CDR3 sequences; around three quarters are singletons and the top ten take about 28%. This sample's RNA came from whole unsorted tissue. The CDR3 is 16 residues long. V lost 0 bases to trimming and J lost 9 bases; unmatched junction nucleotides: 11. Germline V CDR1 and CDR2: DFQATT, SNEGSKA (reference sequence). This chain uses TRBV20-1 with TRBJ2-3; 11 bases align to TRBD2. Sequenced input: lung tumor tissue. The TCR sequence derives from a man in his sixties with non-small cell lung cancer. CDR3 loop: CSARDETSGVTNTQYF. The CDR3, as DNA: TGCAGTGCTAGAGATGAGACTAGCGGGGTCACAAACACGCAGTATTTT.